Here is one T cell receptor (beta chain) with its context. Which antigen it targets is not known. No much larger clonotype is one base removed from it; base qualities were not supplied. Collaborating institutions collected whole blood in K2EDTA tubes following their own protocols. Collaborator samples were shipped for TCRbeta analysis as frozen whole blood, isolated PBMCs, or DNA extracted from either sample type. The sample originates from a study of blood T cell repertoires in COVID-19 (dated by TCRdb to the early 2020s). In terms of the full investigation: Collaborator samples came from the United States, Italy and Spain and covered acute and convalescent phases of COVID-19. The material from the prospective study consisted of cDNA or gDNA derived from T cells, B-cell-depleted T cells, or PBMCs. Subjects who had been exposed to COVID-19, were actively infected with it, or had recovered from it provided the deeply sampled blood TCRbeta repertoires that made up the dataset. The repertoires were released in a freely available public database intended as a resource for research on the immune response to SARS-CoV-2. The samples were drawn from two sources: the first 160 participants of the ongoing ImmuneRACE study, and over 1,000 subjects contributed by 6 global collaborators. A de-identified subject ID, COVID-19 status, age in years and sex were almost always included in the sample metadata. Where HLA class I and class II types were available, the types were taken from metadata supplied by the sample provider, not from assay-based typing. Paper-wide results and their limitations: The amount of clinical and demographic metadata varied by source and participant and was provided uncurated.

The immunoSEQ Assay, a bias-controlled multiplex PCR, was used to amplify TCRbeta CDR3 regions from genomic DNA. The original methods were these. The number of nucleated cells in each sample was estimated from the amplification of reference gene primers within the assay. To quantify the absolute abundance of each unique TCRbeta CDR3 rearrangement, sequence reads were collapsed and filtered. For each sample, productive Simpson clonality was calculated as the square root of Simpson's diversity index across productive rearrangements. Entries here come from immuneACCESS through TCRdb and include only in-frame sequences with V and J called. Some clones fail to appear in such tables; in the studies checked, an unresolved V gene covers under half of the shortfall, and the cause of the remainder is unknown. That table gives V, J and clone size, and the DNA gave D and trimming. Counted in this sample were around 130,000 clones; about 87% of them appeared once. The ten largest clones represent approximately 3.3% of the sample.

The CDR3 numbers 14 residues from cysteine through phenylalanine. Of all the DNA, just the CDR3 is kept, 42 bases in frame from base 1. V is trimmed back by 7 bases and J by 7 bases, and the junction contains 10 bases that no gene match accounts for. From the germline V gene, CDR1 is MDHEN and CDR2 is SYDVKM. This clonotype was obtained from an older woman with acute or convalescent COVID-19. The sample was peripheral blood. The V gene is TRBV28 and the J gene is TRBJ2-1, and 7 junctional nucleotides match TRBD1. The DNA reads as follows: TGTGCCAGCACCTGGGGGACAGAGAGAAATGAGCAGTTCTTC. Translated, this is CASTWGTERNEQFF.